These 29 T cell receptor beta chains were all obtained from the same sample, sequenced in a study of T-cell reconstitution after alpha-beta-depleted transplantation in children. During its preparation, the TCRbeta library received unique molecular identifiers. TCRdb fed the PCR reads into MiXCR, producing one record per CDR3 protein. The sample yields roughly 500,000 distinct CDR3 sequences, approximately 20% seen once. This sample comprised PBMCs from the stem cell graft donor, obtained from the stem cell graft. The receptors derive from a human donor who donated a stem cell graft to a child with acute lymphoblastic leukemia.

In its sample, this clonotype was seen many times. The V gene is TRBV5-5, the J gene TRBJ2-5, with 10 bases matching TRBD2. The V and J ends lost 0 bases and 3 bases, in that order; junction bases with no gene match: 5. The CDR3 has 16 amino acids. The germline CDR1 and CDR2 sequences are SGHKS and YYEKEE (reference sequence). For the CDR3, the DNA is TGTGCCAGCAGCTTGGCCGGGCTAGCGGGAGAAGAGACCCAGTACTTC. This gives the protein CASSLAGLAGEETQYF.

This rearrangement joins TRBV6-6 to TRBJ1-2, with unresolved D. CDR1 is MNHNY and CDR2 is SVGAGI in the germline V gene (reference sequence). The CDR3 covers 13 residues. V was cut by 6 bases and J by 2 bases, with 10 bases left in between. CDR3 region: CASRVERNYGYTF. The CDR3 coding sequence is TGTGCCAGCAGAGTAGAGCGGAACTATGGCTACACCTTC.

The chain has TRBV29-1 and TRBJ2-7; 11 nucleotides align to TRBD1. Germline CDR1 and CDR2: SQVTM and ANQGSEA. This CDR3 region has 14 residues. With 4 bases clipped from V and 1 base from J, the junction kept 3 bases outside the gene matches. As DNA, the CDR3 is TGCAGCGTTGCCGGGACAGGGGGATCCTACGAGCAGTACTTC. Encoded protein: CSVAGTGGSYEQYF.

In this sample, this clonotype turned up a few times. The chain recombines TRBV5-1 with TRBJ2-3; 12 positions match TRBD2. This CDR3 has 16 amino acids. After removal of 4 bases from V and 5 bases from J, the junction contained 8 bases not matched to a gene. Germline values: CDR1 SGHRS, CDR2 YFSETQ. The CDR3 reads CASSLPSGRAQDTQYF. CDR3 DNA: TGCGCCAGCAGCCTACCTAGCGGGAGGGCCCAAGATACGCAGTATTTT.

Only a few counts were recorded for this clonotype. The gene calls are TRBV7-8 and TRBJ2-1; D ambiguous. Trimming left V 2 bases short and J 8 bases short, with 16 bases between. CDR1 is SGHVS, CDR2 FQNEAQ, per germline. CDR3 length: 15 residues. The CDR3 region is CASSLYPQRGDEQFF. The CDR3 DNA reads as TGTGCCAGCAGCTTATATCCACAACGAGGTGATGAGCAGTTCTTC. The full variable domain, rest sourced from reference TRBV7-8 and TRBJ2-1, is GAGVSQSPRYKVAKRGQDVALRCDPISGHVSLFWYQQALGQGPEFLTYFQNEAQLDKSGLPSDRFFAERPEGSVSTLKIQRTQQEDSAVYLCASSLYPQRGDEQFFGPGTRLTVL.

CDR3 DNA sequence: TGTGCCAGCAGCTTAGGACTAGCCTGGCAGTTCTTC. Its translation: CASSLGLAWQFF. V usage is TRBV7-9 and J usage is TRBJ2-1; 7 bases match TRBD2. From germline, CDR1 is SEHNR and CDR2 FQNEAQ (reference sequence). CDR3 size: 12 residues. V shed 1 base, J shed 12 bases, and the junction held 3 bases outside the gene matches.

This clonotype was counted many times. The CDR3 loop is CASSPGSTDTQYF. The CDR3 DNA is TGTGCCAGCAGCCCCGGGAGCACAGATACGCAGTATTTT. The chain uses TRBV18 and TRBJ2-3; D is ambiguous. The germline V gene encodes CDR1 KGHSH and CDR2 LQKENI. V lost 8 bases and J 0 bases, leaving 9 bases between the germline ends. The CDR3 consists of 13 residues.

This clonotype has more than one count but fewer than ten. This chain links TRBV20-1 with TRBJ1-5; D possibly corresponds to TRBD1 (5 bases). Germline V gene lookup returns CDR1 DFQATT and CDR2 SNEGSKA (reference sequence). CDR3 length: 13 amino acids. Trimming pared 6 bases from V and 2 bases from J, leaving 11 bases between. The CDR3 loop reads CSAVGDGNQPQHF. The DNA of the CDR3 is TGCAGTGCGGTAGGGGACGGCAATCAGCCCCAGCATTTT.

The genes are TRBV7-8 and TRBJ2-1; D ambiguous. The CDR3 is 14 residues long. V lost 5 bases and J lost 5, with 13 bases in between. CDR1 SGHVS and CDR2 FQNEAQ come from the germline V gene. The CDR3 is CASSVDEGNNEQFF. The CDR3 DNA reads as TGTGCCAGCAGCGTCGACGAAGGGAACAATGAGCAGTTCTTC.

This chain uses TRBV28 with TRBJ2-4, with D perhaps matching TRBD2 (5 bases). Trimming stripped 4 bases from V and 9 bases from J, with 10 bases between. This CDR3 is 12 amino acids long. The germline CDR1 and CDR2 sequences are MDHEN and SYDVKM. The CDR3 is CASSWPGIIQYF. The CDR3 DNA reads TGTGCCAGCAGTTGGCCGGGGATCATTCAGTACTTC.

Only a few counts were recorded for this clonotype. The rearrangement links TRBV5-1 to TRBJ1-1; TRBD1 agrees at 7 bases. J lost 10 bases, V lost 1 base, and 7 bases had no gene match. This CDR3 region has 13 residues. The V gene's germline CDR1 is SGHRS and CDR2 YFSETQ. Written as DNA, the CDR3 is TGCGCCAGCAGCTTGACCACCCAGGGGGGAGCTTTCTTT. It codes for CASSLTTQGGAFF.

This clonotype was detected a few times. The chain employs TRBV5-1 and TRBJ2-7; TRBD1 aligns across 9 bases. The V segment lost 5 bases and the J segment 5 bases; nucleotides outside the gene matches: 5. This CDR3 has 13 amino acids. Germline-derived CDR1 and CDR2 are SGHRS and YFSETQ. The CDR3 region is CASSRTGEDEQYF. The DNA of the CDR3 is TGCGCCAGCAGTCGGACAGGGGAGGACGAGCAGTACTTC.

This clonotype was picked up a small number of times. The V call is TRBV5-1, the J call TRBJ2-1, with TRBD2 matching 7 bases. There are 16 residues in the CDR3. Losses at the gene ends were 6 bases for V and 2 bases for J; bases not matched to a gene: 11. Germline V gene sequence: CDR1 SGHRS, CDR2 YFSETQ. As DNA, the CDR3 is TGCGCCAGCACCCTAAAACGGGAGGTCCCCTACAATGAGCAGTTCTTC. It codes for CASTLKREVPYNEQFF.

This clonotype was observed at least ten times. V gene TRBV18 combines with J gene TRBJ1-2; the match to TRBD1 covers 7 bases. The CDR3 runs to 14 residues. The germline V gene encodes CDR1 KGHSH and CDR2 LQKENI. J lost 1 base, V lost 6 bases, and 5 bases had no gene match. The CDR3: CASSPGQFNYGYTF. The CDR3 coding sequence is TGTGCCAGCTCGCCGGGACAGTTTAACTATGGCTACACCTTC.

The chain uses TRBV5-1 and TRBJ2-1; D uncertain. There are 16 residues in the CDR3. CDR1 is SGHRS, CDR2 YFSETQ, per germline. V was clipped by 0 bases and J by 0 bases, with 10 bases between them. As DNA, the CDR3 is TGCGCCAGCAGCTTGGCTCTAGGCGGCTCCTACAATGAGCAGTTCTTC. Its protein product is CASSLALGGSYNEQFF.

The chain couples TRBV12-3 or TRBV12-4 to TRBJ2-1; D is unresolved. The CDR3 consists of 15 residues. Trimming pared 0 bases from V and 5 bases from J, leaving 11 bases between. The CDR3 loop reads CASSLAGSNHNEQFF. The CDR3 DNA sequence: TGTGCCAGCAGTTTAGCGGGGTCTAATCACAATGAGCAGTTCTTC.

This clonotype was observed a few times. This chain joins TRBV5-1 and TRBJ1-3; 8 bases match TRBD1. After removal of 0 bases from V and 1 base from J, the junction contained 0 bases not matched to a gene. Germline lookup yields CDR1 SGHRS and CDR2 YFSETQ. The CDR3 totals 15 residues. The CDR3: CASSLDRGSGNTIYF. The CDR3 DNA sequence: TGCGCCAGCAGCTTGGACAGGGGGTCTGGAAACACCATATATTTT.

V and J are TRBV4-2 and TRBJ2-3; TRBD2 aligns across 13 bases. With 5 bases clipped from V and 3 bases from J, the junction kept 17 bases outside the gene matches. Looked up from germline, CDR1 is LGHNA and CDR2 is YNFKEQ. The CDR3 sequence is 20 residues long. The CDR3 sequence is CASSDDVAVTSGRTTDTQYF. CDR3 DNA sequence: TGTGCCAGCAGCGATGATGTGGCCGTGACTAGCGGGAGGACGACAGATACGCAGTATTTT.

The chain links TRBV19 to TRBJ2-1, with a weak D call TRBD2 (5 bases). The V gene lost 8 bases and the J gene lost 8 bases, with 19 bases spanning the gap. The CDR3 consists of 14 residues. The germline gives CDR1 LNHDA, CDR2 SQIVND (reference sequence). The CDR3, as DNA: TGTGCCAGTGCCTGGGTCCGCGGAGGCGATGAGCAGTTCTTC. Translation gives CASAWVRGGDEQFF.

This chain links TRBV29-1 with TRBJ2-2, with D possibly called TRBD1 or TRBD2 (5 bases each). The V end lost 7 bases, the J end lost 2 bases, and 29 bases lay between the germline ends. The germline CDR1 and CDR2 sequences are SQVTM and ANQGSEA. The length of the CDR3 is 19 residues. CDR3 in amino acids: CSAVPYLRSFRGNTGELFF. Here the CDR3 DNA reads TGCAGCGCCGTACCTTACCTCCGGTCCTTCCGGGGCAACACCGGGGAGCTGTTTTTT.

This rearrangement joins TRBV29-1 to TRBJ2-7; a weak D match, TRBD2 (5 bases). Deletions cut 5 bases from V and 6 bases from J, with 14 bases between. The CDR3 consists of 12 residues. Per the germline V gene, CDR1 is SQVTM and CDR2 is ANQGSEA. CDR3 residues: CSVPGLSGEQYF. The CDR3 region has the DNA TGCAGCGTTCCGGGATTGAGTGGCGAGCAGTACTTC.

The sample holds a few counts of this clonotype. The chain's CDR3 is CASSQEGGRDEQYF. The CDR3 DNA reads TGTGCCAGCAGCCAGGAGGGGGGCCGGGACGAGCAGTACTTC. This chain joins TRBV7-9 and TRBJ2-7; either TRBD1 or TRBD2 may fit D (6 bases each). The germline V gene has CDR1 SEHNR and CDR2 FQNEAQ (reference sequence). With 5 bases removed from V and 5 bases from J, the gap between germline ends came to 16 bases. The CDR3 has 14 residues.

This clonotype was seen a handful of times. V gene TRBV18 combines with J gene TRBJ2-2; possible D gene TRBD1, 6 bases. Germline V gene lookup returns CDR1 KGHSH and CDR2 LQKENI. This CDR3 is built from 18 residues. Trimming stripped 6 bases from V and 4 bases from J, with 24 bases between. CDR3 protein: CASSSLRSTGLSTGELFF. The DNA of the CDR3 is TGTGCCAGCTCTTCGCTAAGATCAACAGGGTTGAGCACCGGGGAGCTGTTTTTT.

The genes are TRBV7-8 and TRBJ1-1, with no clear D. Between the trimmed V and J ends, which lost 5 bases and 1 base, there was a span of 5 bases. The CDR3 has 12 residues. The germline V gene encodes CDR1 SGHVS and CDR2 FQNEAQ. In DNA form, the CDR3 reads TGTGCCAGCAGCAGGCCGAACACTGAAGCTTTCTTT. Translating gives CASSRPNTEAFF. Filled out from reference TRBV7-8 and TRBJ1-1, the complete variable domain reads GAGVSQSPRYKVAKRGQDVALRCDPISGHVSLFWYQQALGQGPEFLTYFQNEAQLDKSGLPSDRFFAERPEGSVSTLKIQRTQQEDSAVYLCASSRPNTEAFFGQGTRLTVV.

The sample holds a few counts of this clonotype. The CDR3 nucleotides are TGTGCCAGCAGCTCTAGCGGGAGGGACACCGGGGAGCTGTTTTTT. It encodes CASSSSGRDTGELFF. The chain has TRBV7-3 and TRBJ2-2; 12 nucleotides line up with TRBD2. V shed 4 bases and J 3 bases; nucleotides not matched to a gene: 0. Germline values: CDR1 SGHTA, CDR2 FQGTGA. The CDR3 length is 15 residues.

Here the CDR3 DNA reads TGTGCCAGCAGCCCTTCTCTGGCACCCGGGGAGCTGTTTTTT. Protein: CASSPSLAPGELFF. This chain links TRBV12-3 or TRBV12-4 with TRBJ2-2; no firm D call. V was cut by 6 bases and J by 6 bases, with 14 bases left in between. The CDR3 runs 14 residues.

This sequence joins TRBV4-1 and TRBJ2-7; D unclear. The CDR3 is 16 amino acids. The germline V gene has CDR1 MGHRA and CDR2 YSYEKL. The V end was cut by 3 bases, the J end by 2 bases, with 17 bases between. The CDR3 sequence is CASSHSPRLLTYEQYF. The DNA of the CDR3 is TGCGCCAGCAGCCACTCACCACGACTCTTAACCTACGAGCAGTACTTC.

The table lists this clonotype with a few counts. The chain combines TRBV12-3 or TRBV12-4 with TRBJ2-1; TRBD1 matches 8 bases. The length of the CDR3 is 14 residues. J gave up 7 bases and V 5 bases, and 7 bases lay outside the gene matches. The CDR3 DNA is TGTGCCAGCAGTCCTAACAGGGGGAAGAATGAGCAGTTCTTC. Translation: CASSPNRGKNEQFF.

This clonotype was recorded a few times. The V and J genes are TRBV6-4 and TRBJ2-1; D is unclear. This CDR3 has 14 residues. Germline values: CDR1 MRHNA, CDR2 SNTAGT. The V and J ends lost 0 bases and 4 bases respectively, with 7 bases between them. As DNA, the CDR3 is TGTGCCAGCAGTGACTCGCGCCTTTACAATGAGCAGTTCTTC. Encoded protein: CASSDSRLYNEQFF.